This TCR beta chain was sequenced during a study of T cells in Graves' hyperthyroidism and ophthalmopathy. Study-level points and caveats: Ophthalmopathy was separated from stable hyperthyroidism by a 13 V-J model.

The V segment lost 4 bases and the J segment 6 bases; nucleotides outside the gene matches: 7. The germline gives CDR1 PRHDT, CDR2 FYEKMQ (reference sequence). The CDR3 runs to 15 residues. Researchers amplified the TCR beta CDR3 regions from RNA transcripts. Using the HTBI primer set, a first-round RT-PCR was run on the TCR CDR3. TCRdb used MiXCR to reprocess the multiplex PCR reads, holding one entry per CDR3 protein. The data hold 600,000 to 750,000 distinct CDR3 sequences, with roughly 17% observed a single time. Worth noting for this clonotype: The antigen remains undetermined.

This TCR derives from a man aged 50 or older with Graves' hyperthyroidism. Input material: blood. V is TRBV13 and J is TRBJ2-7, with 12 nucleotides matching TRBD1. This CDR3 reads CASSSPGTGGAEQYF. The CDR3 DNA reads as TGTGCCAGCAGCTCCCCCGGGACAGGGGGCGCCGAGCAGTACTTC.